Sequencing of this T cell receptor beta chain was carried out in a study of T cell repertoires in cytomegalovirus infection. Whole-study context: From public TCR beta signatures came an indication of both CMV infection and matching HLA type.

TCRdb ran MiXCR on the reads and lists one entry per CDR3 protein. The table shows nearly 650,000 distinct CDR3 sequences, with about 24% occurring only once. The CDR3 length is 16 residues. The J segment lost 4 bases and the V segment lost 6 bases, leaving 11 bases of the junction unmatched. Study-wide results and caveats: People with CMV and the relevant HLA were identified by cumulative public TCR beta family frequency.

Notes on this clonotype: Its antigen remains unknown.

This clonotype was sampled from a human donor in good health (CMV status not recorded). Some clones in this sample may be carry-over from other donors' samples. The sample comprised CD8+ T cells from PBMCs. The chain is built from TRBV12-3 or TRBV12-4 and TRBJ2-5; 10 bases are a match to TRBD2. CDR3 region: CASRTLEAGGRETQYF. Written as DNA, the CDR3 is TGTGCCAGCAGAACCCTCGAAGCGGGGGGGCGAGAGACCCAGTACTTC.